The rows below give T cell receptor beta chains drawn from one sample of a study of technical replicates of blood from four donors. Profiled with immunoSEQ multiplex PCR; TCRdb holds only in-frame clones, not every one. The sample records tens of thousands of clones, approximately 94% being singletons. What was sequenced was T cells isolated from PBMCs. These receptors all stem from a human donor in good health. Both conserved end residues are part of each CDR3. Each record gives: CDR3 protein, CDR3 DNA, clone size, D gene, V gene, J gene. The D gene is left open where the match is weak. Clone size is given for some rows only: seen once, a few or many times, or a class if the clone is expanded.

cdr3_aa: CASSLGRREGKEDTQYF
cdr3_nt: TGTGCCAGCAGCTTAGGTCGCCGGGAGGGCAAAGAAGATACGCAGTATTTT
clone_size: -
d_call: TRBD2
v_call: TRBV11-2
j_call: TRBJ2-3

cdr3_aa: CASLTGAPDTEAFF
cdr3_nt: TGTGCCAGCCTGACAGGGGCGCCGGACACTGAAGCTTTCTTT
clone_size: -
d_call: TRBD1
v_call: TRBV2
j_call: TRBJ1-1

cdr3_aa: CASGPPVRTSTDTQYF
cdr3_nt: TGTGCCAGCGGTCCCCCCGTGCGGACTAGCACAGATACGCAGTATTTT
clone_size: -
d_call: -
v_call: TRBV21-1
j_call: TRBJ2-3

cdr3_aa: CASPHTLGYNEQFF
cdr3_nt: TGTGCCAGCCCCCATACGCTCGGCTACAATGAGCAGTTCTTC
clone_size: -
d_call: -
v_call: TRBV6-1
j_call: TRBJ2-1

cdr3_aa: CAISDGTGEETQYF
cdr3_nt: TGTGCCATCAGTGACGGGACAGGGGAGGAGACCCAGTACTTC
clone_size: -
d_call: TRBD1
v_call: TRBV10-3
j_call: TRBJ2-5

cdr3_aa: CASSQESGGGPYEQYF
cdr3_nt: TGCGCCAGCAGCCAAGAATCGGGTGGAGGGCCCTACGAGCAGTACTTC
clone_size: -
d_call: -
v_call: TRBV4-1
j_call: TRBJ2-7

cdr3_aa: CAAANSDSYEQYF
cdr3_nt: TGTGCCGCCGCGAACTCCGACAGCTACGAGCAGTACTTC
clone_size: once
d_call: -
v_call: TRBV10-3
j_call: TRBJ2-7

cdr3_aa: CASSVSNRGATGELFF
cdr3_nt: TGTGCCAGCAGCGTTAGTAATCGGGGGGCGACCGGGGAGCTGTTTTTT
clone_size: -
d_call: -
v_call: TRBV9
j_call: TRBJ2-2

cdr3_aa: CASSSPPTGDEQYF
cdr3_nt: TGTGCCAGCAGTTCCCCACCCACAGGGGACGAGCAGTACTTC
clone_size: -
d_call: TRBD1
v_call: TRBV6-5
j_call: TRBJ2-7

cdr3_aa: CASSSDRRYNEQFF
cdr3_nt: TGTGCCAGCAGTTCCGACAGGCGCTACAATGAGCAGTTCTTC
clone_size: -
d_call: -
v_call: TRBV6-1
j_call: TRBJ2-1

cdr3_aa: CSVAFETQYF
cdr3_nt: TGCAGCGTTGCATTTGAGACCCAGTACTTC
clone_size: -
d_call: -
v_call: TRBV29-1
j_call: TRBJ2-5

cdr3_aa: CASSEGRGNEKLFF
cdr3_nt: TGTGCCAGCAGTGAGGGCAGGGGAAATGAAAAACTGTTTTTT
clone_size: -
d_call: -
v_call: TRBV6-1
j_call: TRBJ1-4

cdr3_aa: CASSTLAGNYNEQFF
cdr3_nt: TGTGCCAGTAGTACCCTAGCGGGTAACTACAATGAGCAGTTCTTC
clone_size: -
d_call: TRBD2
v_call: TRBV19
j_call: TRBJ2-1

cdr3_aa: CASSQTLVIKETQYF
cdr3_nt: TGTGCCAGCAGCCAGACTTTAGTGATTAAAGAGACCCAGTACTTC
clone_size: -
d_call: -
v_call: TRBV11-1
j_call: TRBJ2-5

cdr3_aa: CASSLGLDTDTQYF
cdr3_nt: TGTGCCAGCAGCCTGGGACTCGACACAGATACGCAGTATTTT
clone_size: -
d_call: -
v_call: TRBV7-2
j_call: TRBJ2-3

cdr3_aa: CAISEDRGLSGYTF
cdr3_nt: TGTGCCATCTCCGAGGACAGGGGGCTTAGTGGCTACACCTTC
clone_size: -
d_call: TRBD1
v_call: TRBV10-3
j_call: TRBJ1-2

cdr3_aa: CAIREKRDSLPEAFF
cdr3_nt: TGTGCCATCAGGGAGAAACGGGACAGCCTACCTGAAGCTTTCTTT
clone_size: -
d_call: TRBD1
v_call: TRBV10-3
j_call: TRBJ1-1

cdr3_aa: CASSPGLPSYEQYF
cdr3_nt: TGTGCCAGCAGCCCCGGGTTGCCCTCCTACGAGCAGTACTTC
clone_size: -
d_call: -
v_call: TRBV9
j_call: TRBJ2-7

cdr3_aa: CASSLEAGVHNEQFF
cdr3_nt: TGCGCCAGCAGCTTGGAGGCGGGAGTCCACAATGAGCAGTTCTTC
clone_size: -
d_call: TRBD2
v_call: TRBV5-1
j_call: TRBJ2-1

cdr3_aa: CASSETGVGTQYF
cdr3_nt: TGTGCCAGCAGTGAAACGGGGGTGGGTACGCAGTATTTT
clone_size: -
d_call: -
v_call: TRBV6-1
j_call: TRBJ2-3

cdr3_aa: CASSPAGGRSYNEQFF
cdr3_nt: TGTGCCAGCAGCCCCGCAGGGGGCCGCTCCTACAATGAGCAGTTCTTC
clone_size: -
d_call: TRBD1
v_call: TRBV7-3
j_call: TRBJ2-1

cdr3_aa: CASSFRLSGRGYEQYF
cdr3_nt: TGTGCCAGCAGTTTCCGATTAAGCGGGAGGGGATACGAGCAGTACTTC
clone_size: -
d_call: TRBD2
v_call: TRBV6-5
j_call: TRBJ2-7

cdr3_aa: CASSPGLKETQYF
cdr3_nt: TGTGCCAGCTCACCCGGACTAAAAGAGACCCAGTACTTC
clone_size: -
d_call: -
v_call: TRBV18
j_call: TRBJ2-5

cdr3_aa: CASRMGGTGLPGELFF
cdr3_nt: TGTGCCAGTAGAATGGGGGGAACGGGATTACCCGGGGAGCTGTTTTTT
clone_size: -
d_call: -
v_call: TRBV19
j_call: TRBJ2-2

cdr3_aa: CASSFPITDSENQPQHF
cdr3_nt: TGCGCCAGCAGCTTCCCCATCACGGACAGCGAAAATCAGCCCCAGCATTTT
clone_size: -
d_call: -
v_call: TRBV5-1
j_call: TRBJ1-5

cdr3_aa: CASSPRQGRDEQYF
cdr3_nt: TGCGCCAGCAGCCCCCGACAGGGAAGAGACGAGCAGTACTTC
clone_size: once
d_call: TRBD1
v_call: TRBV5-1
j_call: TRBJ2-7

cdr3_aa: CASSILAGETWAGELFF
cdr3_nt: TGTGCCAGCTCCATACTAGCGGGAGAAACTTGGGCCGGGGAGCTGTTTTTT
clone_size: -
d_call: TRBD2
v_call: TRBV7-9
j_call: TRBJ2-2

cdr3_aa: CASRRTGSDNEQFF
cdr3_nt: TGTGCCAGCAGAAGGACAGGGAGCGACAATGAGCAGTTCTTC
clone_size: -
d_call: TRBD1
v_call: TRBV6-1
j_call: TRBJ2-1

cdr3_aa: CASSVFGNGRVPDTQYF
cdr3_nt: TGTGCCAGCAGCGTATTTGGTAACGGGAGGGTTCCAGATACGCAGTATTTT
clone_size: -
d_call: TRBD2
v_call: TRBV9
j_call: TRBJ2-3

cdr3_aa: CASSLDREVYGYTF
cdr3_nt: TGTGCCAGCAGCTTGGACAGGGAGGTCTATGGCTACACCTTC
clone_size: -
d_call: TRBD1
v_call: TRBV11-3
j_call: TRBJ1-2

cdr3_aa: CASSLEAFYEQYF
cdr3_nt: TGTGCCAGCAGCTTGGAGGCGTTTTACGAGCAGTACTTC
clone_size: -
d_call: -
v_call: TRBV7-2
j_call: TRBJ2-7

cdr3_aa: CASSQDIGSDEQFF
cdr3_nt: TGTGCCAGCAGCCAAGATATCGGGTCTGATGAGCAGTTCTTC
clone_size: -
d_call: -
v_call: TRBV4-2
j_call: TRBJ2-1

cdr3_aa: CASSSGQQAYEQYF
cdr3_nt: TGTGCCAGCAGCTCGGGACAGCAAGCCTACGAGCAGTACTTC
clone_size: -
d_call: TRBD1
v_call: TRBV13
j_call: TRBJ2-7